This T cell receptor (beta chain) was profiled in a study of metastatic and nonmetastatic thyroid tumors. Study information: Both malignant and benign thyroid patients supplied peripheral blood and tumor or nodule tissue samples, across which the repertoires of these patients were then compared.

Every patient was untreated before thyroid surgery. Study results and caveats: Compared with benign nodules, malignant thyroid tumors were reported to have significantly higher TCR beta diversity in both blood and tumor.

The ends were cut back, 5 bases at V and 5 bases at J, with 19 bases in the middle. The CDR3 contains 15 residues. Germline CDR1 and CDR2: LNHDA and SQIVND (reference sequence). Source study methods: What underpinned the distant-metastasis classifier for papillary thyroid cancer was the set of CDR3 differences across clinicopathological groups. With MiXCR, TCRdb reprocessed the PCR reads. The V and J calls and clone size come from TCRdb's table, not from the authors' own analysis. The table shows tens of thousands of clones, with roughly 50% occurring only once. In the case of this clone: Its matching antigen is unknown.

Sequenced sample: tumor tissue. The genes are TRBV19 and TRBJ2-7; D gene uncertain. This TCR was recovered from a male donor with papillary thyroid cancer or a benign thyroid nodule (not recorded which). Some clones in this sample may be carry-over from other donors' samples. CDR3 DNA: TGTGCCAGTAGTCCACGGACGGCAGCTAAGAACGAGCAGTACTTC. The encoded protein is CASSPRTAAKNEQYF. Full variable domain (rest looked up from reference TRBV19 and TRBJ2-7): DGGITQSPKYLFRKEGQNVTLSCEQNLNHDAMYWYRQDPGQGLRLIYYSQIVNDFQKGDIAEGYSVSREKKESFPLTVTSAQKNPTAFYLCASSPRTAAKNEQYFGPGTRLTVT.